This TCR beta chain is from a study of identical twins. A universal primer site came from template switching; cDNA carried unique molecular identifiers. In TCRdb, the 5' RACE reads were re-called with MiXCR into one record per CDR3 protein. The data contain 250,000 to 350,000 distinct CDR3 sequences, about 8.1% of them singletons. This clonotype has ten or more counts. Trimming took 1 base from V and 8 from J; bases not matched to a gene: 6. Germline values: CDR1 SGHRS, CDR2 YFSETQ. This CDR3 is 14 amino acids long. These same data were also listed under a study on yellow fever vaccine responses in identical twins.

This receptor was identified in a woman younger than 35 in good health. Sequencing was done on a sample of memory (CD45RO+) T cells sorted from blood. The V call is TRBV5-1, the J call TRBJ2-1; 7 bases agree with TRBD2. The chain's CDR3 is CASSLSGGRDEQFF. In DNA form, the CDR3 reads TGCGCCAGCAGCTTGTCGGGGGGTAGGGATGAGCAGTTCTTC.